This T cell receptor (beta chain) was sequenced in a study of blood T cell repertoires in COVID-19. Germline V gene sequence: CDR1 SGHTA, CDR2 FQGNSA. The length of the CDR3 is 14 residues. V dropped 5 bases and J dropped 2 bases, with 12 bases sitting between them. Here immunoSEQ multiplex PCR was the method, and the copy in TCRdb shows in-frame clones only, minus some. The repertoire includes over 200,000 clones, 84% of them detected once, and approximately 8.1% sits in the top ten. The gene calls are TRBV7-2 and TRBJ1-2; no definite D call. The sequence derives from a woman aged 50 to 65 with active or convalescent COVID-19. Sequenced sample: peripheral blood. The DNA of the CDR3 is TGTGCCAGCAGCCCGGGAGGGATAAACTATGGCTACACCTTC. This codes for CASSPGGINYGYTF.